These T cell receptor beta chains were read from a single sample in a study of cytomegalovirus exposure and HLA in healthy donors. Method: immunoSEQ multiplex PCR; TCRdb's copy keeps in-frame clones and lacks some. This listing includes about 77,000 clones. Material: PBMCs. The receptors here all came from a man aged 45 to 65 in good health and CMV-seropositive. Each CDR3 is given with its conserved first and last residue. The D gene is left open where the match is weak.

cdr3_nt: TGTGCCAGCAGCGAAAGGGCGGGGAACACTGAAGCTTTCTTT; cdr3_aa: CASSERAGNTEAFF; v_call: TRBV9; d_call: NA; j_call: TRBJ1-1
cdr3_nt: TGTGCCAGCAGCCCACAGACAGGGGGCAATGAAAAACTGTTTTTT; cdr3_aa: CASSPQTGGNEKLFF; v_call: TRBV7-9; d_call: TRBD1; j_call: TRBJ1-4
cdr3_nt: TGTGCCTGGACGGAGGGATTTGGCTATGGCTACACCTTC; cdr3_aa: CAWTEGFGYGYTF; v_call: TRBV30; d_call: NA; j_call: TRBJ1-2
cdr3_nt: TGTGCCAGCAGCTTAGGGACAAACACTGAAGCTTTCTTT; cdr3_aa: CASSLGTNTEAFF; v_call: TRBV7-6; d_call: NA; j_call: TRBJ1-1
cdr3_nt: TGTGCCAGCAGCTTTGACACGCCCGGCAATGAGCAGTTCTTC; cdr3_aa: CASSFDTPGNEQFF; v_call: TRBV5-4; d_call: NA; j_call: TRBJ2-1
cdr3_nt: TGCGCCAGCGCGGCTACACCCCAAGAGACCCAGTACTTC; cdr3_aa: CASAATPQETQYF; v_call: TRBV10-1; d_call: NA; j_call: TRBJ2-5
cdr3_nt: TGTGCCAGCAGCTATTTCCTTTCCGGGATGGCGGACTCTGGAAACACCATATATTTT; cdr3_aa: CASSYFLSGMADSGNTIYF; v_call: TRBV7-6; d_call: NA; j_call: TRBJ1-3
cdr3_nt: TGTGCCAGCAGCGTCCAATCAGGGGACACGGAGCAGTTCTTC; cdr3_aa: CASSVQSGDTEQFF; v_call: TRBV9; d_call: NA; j_call: TRBJ2-1
cdr3_nt: TGTGCCAGTAGTATAGATTGGGGCAGGCAAGAGACCCAGTACTTC; cdr3_aa: CASSIDWGRQETQYF; v_call: TRBV19; d_call: NA; j_call: TRBJ2-5
cdr3_nt: TGTGCCAGCAGCTTTACAGGGGGCTCTGGAAACACCATATATTTT; cdr3_aa: CASSFTGGSGNTIYF; v_call: TRBV5-6; d_call: TRBD1; j_call: TRBJ1-3
cdr3_nt: TGTGCCAGCTTTTCAGGAGGGTGGGACTATGGCTACACCTTC; cdr3_aa: CASFSGGWDYGYTF; v_call: TRBV28; d_call: NA; j_call: TRBJ1-2
cdr3_nt: TGTGCCAGCAGTGACCCGAGCAATCAGCCCCAGCATTTT; cdr3_aa: CASSDPSNQPQHF; v_call: TRBV6-1; d_call: NA; j_call: TRBJ1-5
cdr3_nt: TGTGCCACCAGCAGCCGGACTAGCGCCTACAATGAGCAGTTCTTC; cdr3_aa: CATSSRTSAYNEQFF; v_call: TRBV15; d_call: TRBD2; j_call: TRBJ2-1
cdr3_nt: TGTGCCAGCAGCCGAGACAACCCTCGGAACACTGAAGCTTTCTTT; cdr3_aa: CASSRDNPRNTEAFF; v_call: TRBV5-4; d_call: NA; j_call: TRBJ1-1
cdr3_nt: TGTGCCAGCAGTCTCACGACAGGGAACTATGGCTACACCTTC; cdr3_aa: CASSLTTGNYGYTF; v_call: TRBV6-5; d_call: TRBD1; j_call: TRBJ1-2
cdr3_nt: TGCGCCAGCCAGCGGGCGGGAGGAGGTACCGGGGAGCTGTTTTTT; cdr3_aa: CASQRAGGGTGELFF; v_call: TRBV5-1; d_call: TRBD2; j_call: TRBJ2-2
cdr3_nt: TGTGCCAGTAGTCAACAGGGGGAGCGGCAGCCCCAGCATTTT; cdr3_aa: CASSQQGERQPQHF; v_call: TRBV19; d_call: TRBD1; j_call: TRBJ1-5
cdr3_nt: TGTGCCAGCAGCTCAGGACAGGCCCTTGGCTACACCTTC; cdr3_aa: CASSSGQALGYTF; v_call: TRBV7-9; d_call: TRBD1; j_call: TRBJ1-2
cdr3_nt: TGCACCAGTCCCCAACTGGTAGAAGCGGGTAGGGGAGAGACCCAGTACTTC; cdr3_aa: CTSPQLVEAGRGETQYF; v_call: TRBV1; d_call: NA; j_call: TRBJ2-5
cdr3_nt: TGTGCCAGCAGCTTAGGGGCGGGAGGGAACAATGAGCAGTTCTTC; cdr3_aa: CASSLGAGGNNEQFF; v_call: TRBV7-9; d_call: TRBD2; j_call: TRBJ2-1
cdr3_nt: TGTGCCAGCAGTGAAGGAGGGAAGTACGAGCAGTACTTC; cdr3_aa: CASSEGGKYEQYF; v_call: TRBV2; d_call: NA; j_call: TRBJ2-7
cdr3_nt: TGTGCCAGCAGTGAGGTGGGACAGGATCTCTATGGCTACACCTTC; cdr3_aa: CASSEVGQDLYGYTF; v_call: TRBV25-1; d_call: TRBD1; j_call: TRBJ1-2
cdr3_nt: TGTGCCAGCAGCGTAGAAGGCAGGGACACCGGGGAGCTGTTTTTT; cdr3_aa: CASSVEGRDTGELFF; v_call: TRBV9; d_call: NA; j_call: TRBJ2-2
cdr3_nt: TGTGCCAGCAGCTTATTTACCGGGACAGATTTAAACATTCAGTACTTC; cdr3_aa: CASSLFTGTDLNIQYF; v_call: TRBV5-4; d_call: TRBD1; j_call: TRBJ2-4
cdr3_nt: TGCGCCAGCAGCCCACGGGGGGGCAATGAGCAGTTCTTC; cdr3_aa: CASSPRGGNEQFF; v_call: TRBV5-1; d_call: TRBD2; j_call: TRBJ2-1
cdr3_nt: TGTGCCAGCAGCGTAGGGGCAGTCGATGAGCAGTTCTTC; cdr3_aa: CASSVGAVDEQFF; v_call: TRBV9; d_call: NA; j_call: TRBJ2-1
cdr3_nt: TGTGCCAGCATTCTAGGACTGCTCAACACTGAAGCTTTCTTT; cdr3_aa: CASILGLLNTEAFF; v_call: TRBV7-8; d_call: NA; j_call: TRBJ1-1
cdr3_nt: TGTGCCAGCTCCCCCACGGCCGGGGAGCTGTTTTTT; cdr3_aa: CASSPTAGELFF; v_call: TRBV18; d_call: NA; j_call: TRBJ2-2